This T cell receptor (beta chain) was profiled in a study of T-cell memory formation after mild COVID-19. This clonotype turned up a few times. TCRdb redid the calling of the 5' RACE reads with MiXCR, one entry per CDR3 protein. The table shows around 210,000 distinct CDR3 sequences, with over 9.5% occurring only once. After removal of 4 bases from V and 8 bases from J, the junction contained 11 bases not matched to a gene. Germline CDR1 SGHRS, CDR2 YFSETQ. The CDR3 contains 14 residues. Sequencing used PBMCs or a T cell subset sorted from them (not recorded which). The chain carries TRBV5-1 and TRBJ1-1; 7 bases are shared with TRBD1. The sequence came from a young man who had mild COVID-19 (a few samples of this study predate the infection). Cell type and time point are not known. CDR3 bases: TGCGCCAGCAGCCGTGGGGGTCAGGGGGAAGAAGCTTTCTTT. This sequence encodes CASSRGGQGEEAFF.